A single TCR beta chain is shown here with its context. This CDR3 region has 15 residues. V was clipped by 0 bases and J by 4 bases, with 12 bases between them. Germline CDR1 LGHNA, CDR2 YSLEER. The entry originates in a study of blood T cells in healthy people across ages. PCR was performed a second time for 7 to 11 cycles using a sample-barcoded 5' primer and a J-beta primer mix. Using its own MiXCR run on the 5' RACE reads, TCRdb lists one record per CDR3 protein. The table has roughly 830,000 distinct CDR3 sequences, around 62% seen once. The V call is TRBV4-3, the J call TRBJ1-2; D uncertain. This sequence originates from a man aged 25-45 years in good health. The sample comprised blood. CDR3 coding DNA: TGCGCCAGCAGCCAAGATCGGTGGGTTAGCTATGGCTACACCTTC. This sequence encodes CASSQDRWVSYGYTF.